The 22 T cell receptor beta chains given below trace back to one sample, sequenced in a study of blood T cell repertoires in COVID-19 (TCRdb year 2020). The library was generated by the immunoSEQ multiplex PCR assay. TCRdb re-hosts the immuneACCESS table, in-frame sequences only. Its copies lack some clones; in the studies checked, an unresolved V gene accounts for under half of them, and the cause for the rest is not known. This sample gives over 150,000 clones in total; about 89% of them show up just once. Together, the top ten hold 1.9% of the sample. Sequenced: peripheral blood. These receptor sequences come from a young man who had recovered from COVID-19.

This clone was recorded at least ten times. J is TRBJ2-2 and V is TRBV6-4; TRBD1 agrees at 7 bases. J gave up 5 bases and V 6 bases, and 6 bases lay outside the gene matches. The CDR3 consists of 14 residues. In germline, CDR1 is MRHNA, CDR2 SNTAGT. The CDR3 spells CASRPGTETGELFF. DNA for the CDR3: TGTGCCAGCAGACCTGGGACAGAAACCGGGGAGCTGTTTTTT.

This clone was observed once. The chain links TRBV9 to TRBJ2-3, with TRBD1 as a possible D gene (6 bases). Germline V gene sequence: CDR1 SGDLS, CDR2 YYNGEE. The CDR3 has 12 amino acids. V lost 5 bases, J lost 3 bases, and 7 bases lay in between. The CDR3 region is CASRGGTDTQYF. CDR3 DNA: TGTGCCAGCAGAGGGGGAACAGATACGCAGTATTTT.

V is TRBV7-2 and J is TRBJ1-1; the D gene is possibly TRBD1 (5 bases). CDR3 length: 14 amino acids. Trimming cost V 6 bases and J 0 bases, with 11 bases left between them. Germline V CDR1 and CDR2: SGHTA, FQGNSA. This CDR3 reads CASSTQGMNTEAFF. The CDR3 nucleotides read TGTGCCAGCAGTACTCAGGGCATGAACACTGAAGCTTTCTTT.

The rearrangement links TRBV10-3 to TRBJ2-5, with D perhaps matching TRBD2 (6 bases). With 3 bases removed from V and 2 bases from J, the gap between germline ends came to 10 bases. Per the germline V gene, CDR1 is ENHRY and CDR2 is SYGVKD. CDR3 length: 14 residues. CDR3 sequence: CAISEGREQETQYF. The CDR3 nucleotides read TGTGCCATCAGTGAAGGACGGGAGCAAGAGACCCAGTACTTC.

As to this clone: The junction and the germline gene differ at one end; a read error may be behind it. This rearrangement joins TRBV7-7 to TRBJ2-5; weak D call: TRBD1 (5 bases). CDR3 length: 15 amino acids. Germline V CDR1 and CDR2: SSHAT, FNYEAQ (reference sequence). In DNA form, the CDR3 reads TGTGCTAGCAGCTTAGGGCCCGACAGCCCGGGGACCCAGTACTTC. Translated, it gives CASSLGPDSPGTQYF.

The V gene is TRBV11-2, the J gene TRBJ1-5, with D possibly matching TRBD1 (6 bases). The CDR3 length is 15 residues. Trimming stripped 5 bases from V and 6 bases from J, with 17 bases between. Germline assignment: CDR1 SGHAT and CDR2 FQNNGV. Here the CDR3 reads CASSQAGGQVQPQHF. The CDR3 region has the DNA TGTGCCAGCAGCCAAGCGGGGGGGCAGGTTCAGCCCCAGCATTTT.

Comment on this clone: The sample carries other DNA sequences with the same CDR3. CDR3 loop: CASSLDRVGTEAFF. CDR3 DNA: TGTGCCAGCAGCTTAGACAGGGTAGGCACTGAAGCTTTCTTT. The chain employs TRBV7-9 and TRBJ1-1; perhaps TRBD1 as D (6 bases). The CDR3 loop spans 14 amino acids. Trimming pared 1 base from V and 4 bases from J, leaving 10 bases between. Germline V gene lookup returns CDR1 SEHNR and CDR2 FQNEAQ (reference sequence).

The V gene is TRBV5-1, the J gene TRBJ2-7; 7 bases match TRBD2. CDR3 length: 14 amino acids. The V gene end was trimmed by 8 bases and the J gene end by 3 bases; junction bases not matched to a gene: 11. Germline V gives CDR1 SGHRS, CDR2 YFSETQ. CDR3 bases: TGCGCCAGTTCGACCCTAGCGGATGGCTACGAGCAGTACTTC. It codes for CASSTLADGYEQYF. The whole variable domain, remainder taken from reference TRBV5-1 and TRBJ2-7, is KAGVTQTPRYLIKTRGQQVTLSCSPISGHRSVSWYQQTPGQGLQFLFEYFSETQRNKGNFPGRFSGRQFSNSRSEMNVSTLELGDSALYLCASSTLADGYEQYFGPGTRLTVT.

The V gene is TRBV4-3, the J gene TRBJ2-3; TRBD2 matches at 7 bases. The CDR3 length is 15 residues. V shed 3 bases and J 0 bases; nucleotides not matched to a gene: 3. Per germline, CDR1 LGHNA and CDR2 YSLEER. The CDR3 nucleotides are TGCGCCAGCAGCCATGCGGGACTAAGCACAGATACGCAGTATTTT. This translates into CASSHAGLSTDTQYF.

V is TRBV10-3 and J is TRBJ2-2; TRBD2 agrees at 12 bases. The J segment lost 6 bases and the V segment lost 4 bases, leaving 3 bases of the junction unmatched. The CDR3 runs 15 residues. Per germline, CDR1 ENHRY and CDR2 SYGVKD. For the CDR3, the DNA is TGTGCCATCAGTGGACTAGCGGGAGTTGCCGGGGAGCTGTTTTTT. Residues: CAISGLAGVAGELFF.

The CDR3 protein is CASGPVPGYTF. The CDR3 DNA follows: TGTGCCAGCGGGCCCGTCCCTGGCTACACCTTC. The V call is TRBV28, the J call TRBJ1-2; D is uncertain. The V gene lost 8 bases and the J gene lost 7 bases, with 11 bases spanning the gap. This CDR3 is 11 amino acids long. Germline values: CDR1 MDHEN, CDR2 SYDVKM.

The CDR3 sequence is CASSYGTETNNEQFF. The CDR3 DNA follows: TGTGCCAGCAGTTACGGGACAGAGACGAACAATGAGCAGTTCTTC. V usage is TRBV6-2 or TRBV6-3 and J usage is TRBJ2-1; TRBD1 agrees at 7 bases. Trimming removed 2 bases from V and 5 bases from J; junction bases left unmatched: 6. Germline-derived CDR1 and CDR2 are MNHEY and SVGEGT. There are 15 residues in the CDR3.

V and J are TRBV30 and TRBJ1-4, with a weak D call TRBD1 (6 bases). Germline V gene sequence: CDR1 GTSNPN, CDR2 SVGIG (reference sequence). This CDR3 has 16 residues. Trimming removed 0 bases from V and 7 bases from J, with 18 bases in between. DNA for the CDR3: TGTGCCTGGAGTGTCCAGGGGAAGAGTGGAGTTGAAAAACTGTTTTTT. Translating gives CAWSVQGKSGVEKLFF.

V gene TRBV10-3 combines with J gene TRBJ1-1, with a weak D call TRBD1 (6 bases). Germline CDR1 is ENHRY and CDR2 is SYGVKD. V shed 6 bases and J shed 5 bases, with 10 bases lying between them. The CDR3 sequence is 12 residues long. The CDR3 is CAIRTGWTEAFF. The CDR3 DNA sequence: TGTGCCATCAGAACAGGGTGGACTGAAGCTTTCTTT.

The rearrangement joins TRBV10-3 to TRBJ1-3, with D uncertain. This CDR3 has 15 residues. Deletions cut 5 bases from V and 0 bases from J, with 11 bases between. Per the germline V gene, CDR1 is ENHRY and CDR2 is SYGVKD. The CDR3 nucleotides are TGTGCCATCAGTCCAACTCTAATCTCTGGAAACACCATATATTTT. This codes for CAISPTLISGNTIYF.

This clone was observed a handful of times. CDR3 nucleotides: TGTGCCAGCGTACCCGAGGCCCACGAAAAACTGTTTTTT. It encodes CASVPEAHEKLFF. The V gene is TRBV2, the J gene TRBJ1-4; D not certain. The CDR3 is 13 residues long. Germline V gives CDR1 SNHLY, CDR2 FYNNEI. Trimming removed 8 bases from V and 8 bases from J, with 15 bases in between.

J is TRBJ2-7 and V is TRBV6-2 or TRBV6-3; D is possibly TRBD2 (6 bases). The V gene lost 2 bases and the J gene lost 2 bases, with 10 bases spanning the gap. Per the germline V gene, CDR1 is MNHEY and CDR2 is SVGEGT. This CDR3 has 14 residues. The CDR3 protein is CASSYGGEPYEQYF. Written as DNA, the CDR3 is TGTGCCAGCAGTTACGGAGGGGAACCCTACGAGCAGTACTTC.

The rearrangement uses TRBV7-3 and TRBJ2-3; 9 nucleotides align to TRBD2. V was pared by 8 bases and J by 4 bases, with 7 bases of the junction left unmatched. The CDR3 is made up of 14 amino acids. In germline, CDR1 is SGHTA, CDR2 FQGTGA. The CDR3 reads CASARGRAADTQYF. In DNA, the CDR3 is TGTGCCAGCGCCCGCGGGAGGGCCGCAGATACGCAGTATTTT.

This clone came up once. The sample has other DNA sequences that encode this CDR3 too. The chain combines TRBV28 with TRBJ2-3, with D perhaps matching TRBD2 (5 bases). Per germline, CDR1 MDHEN and CDR2 SYDVKM. Trimming removed 2 bases at V and 0 bases at J, with 6 bases between. This CDR3 spans 14 amino acids. This CDR3 is CASSLGGSTDTQYF. CDR3 bases: TGTGCCAGCAGTTTAGGCGGGAGCACAGATACGCAGTATTTT.

This clone was counted only a few times. The CDR3 spells CASSSGLVSYNEQFF. For the CDR3, the DNA is TGTGCCAGCAGTTCCGGACTCGTCTCCTACAATGAGCAGTTCTTC. The chain recombines TRBV28 with TRBJ2-1; a weak D match, TRBD2 (5 bases). CDR1 is MDHEN, CDR2 SYDVKM, per germline. This CDR3 region has 15 residues. V shed 4 bases and J shed 0 bases, with 10 bases lying between them. Full variable domain (outside the CDR3, taken from reference TRBV28 and TRBJ2-1): DVKVTQSSRYLVKRTGEKVFLECVQDMDHENMFWYRQDPGLGLRLIYFSYDVKMKEKGDIPEGYSVSREKKERFSLILESASTNQTSMYLCASSSGLVSYNEQFFGPGTRLTVL.

This clone was counted once. The rearrangement links TRBV2 to TRBJ1-6; D unresolved. The V end lost 4 bases, the J end lost 5 bases, and 12 bases lay between the germline ends. CDR3 length: 15 amino acids. CDR1 is SNHLY, CDR2 FYNNEI, per germline. The CDR3 protein is CASSVEDYNNSPLHF. In DNA form, the CDR3 reads TGTGCCAGCAGTGTTGAGGACTATAATAATTCACCCCTCCACTTT.

The chain carries TRBV7-6 and TRBJ2-7; 12 bases are a match to TRBD1. The germline gives CDR1 SGHVS, CDR2 FNYEAQ. V lost 5 bases to trimming and J lost 5 bases; unmatched junction nucleotides: 13. This CDR3 is built from 17 residues. DNA of the CDR3: TGTGCCAGCAGCCTAAGGGGCGGGACAGGGGGCAACGACGAGCAGTACTTC. It translates to CASSLRGGTGGNDEQYF.